This T cell receptor beta chain was profiled in a study of cytomegalovirus exposure and HLA in healthy donors. Remarks on this clone: The antigen is undetermined.

The PCR made use of 60 Vbeta and 13 Jbeta primers. Assay used: immunoSEQ multiplex PCR; TCRdb lists only in-frame clones, some missing. The profile shows roughly 99,000 clones, more than 75% of them singletons. Overall study findings and caveats: V- and J-gene trimming of TCR beta was linked (in a later analysis) to a missense DCLRE1C variant. Researchers catalogued 150 or so TCR beta chains as cytomegalovirus-associated. In vitro assays verified that a few CMV-associated chains recognized CMV antigens specifically.

The CDR3 totals 10 residues. The V end was cut by 6 bases, the J end by 8 bases, with 7 bases between. Germline CDR1 reads MNHNS; CDR2 reads SASEGT. Healthy bone marrow donors formed the donor group. Sequencing was carried out using PBMCs. The clonotype comes from a man aged 25 to 45 in good health and CMV-seropositive. The chain is built from TRBV6-1 and TRBJ1-1, with no clear D. CDR3 amino acids: CASRYREAFF. Here the CDR3 DNA reads TGTGCCAGCAGATACAGAGAAGCTTTCTTT.